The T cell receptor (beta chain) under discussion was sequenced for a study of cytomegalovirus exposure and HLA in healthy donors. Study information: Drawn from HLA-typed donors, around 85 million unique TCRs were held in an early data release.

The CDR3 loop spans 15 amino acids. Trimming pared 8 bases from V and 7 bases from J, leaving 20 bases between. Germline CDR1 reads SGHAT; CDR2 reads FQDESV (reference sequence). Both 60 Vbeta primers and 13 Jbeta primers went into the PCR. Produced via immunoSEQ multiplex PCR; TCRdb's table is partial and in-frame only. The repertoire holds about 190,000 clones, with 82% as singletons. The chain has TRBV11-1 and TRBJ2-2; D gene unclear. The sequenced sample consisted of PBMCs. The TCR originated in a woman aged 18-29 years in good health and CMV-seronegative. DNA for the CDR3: TGTGCCAGCCAAAAGCAGACTTCATCGGACGGGGAGCTGTTTTTT. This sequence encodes CASQKQTSSDGELFF.